Listed here are 8 T cell receptor beta chains from one sample, sequenced in a study of blood T cells in healthy people across ages. Then a second PCR, running roughly 7 to 11 cycles, was carried out with a sample-barcoded 5' primer and a J-beta primer mix. TCRdb ran MiXCR on the 5' RACE reads and lists one entry per CDR3 protein. The sample shows hundreds of thousands of distinct CDR3 sequences, 35% to 40% of them seen only once. Sequencing used blood. These receptors were collected from a man younger than 35 in good health.

This clonotype turned up a few times. V is TRBV30 and J is TRBJ1-2, with unresolved D. V shed 8 bases and J shed 0 bases, with 7 bases lying between them. Germline CDR1 is GTSNPN and CDR2 is SVGIG (reference sequence). The CDR3 consists of 11 residues. The CDR3, as DNA: TGTGCCCTGAGGGCTAACTATGGCTACACCTTC. It encodes CALRANYGYTF.

A remark on this clonotype: One end of the junction fails to match germline, which may point to a read error. The genes are TRBV3-1 and TRBJ1-1; D ambiguous. This CDR3 has 14 amino acids. Germline CDR1 reads LGHDT; CDR2 reads YNNKEL (reference sequence). DNA for the CDR3: TGTGCCAGCAGCATCCGCCCAGTGGGCACTGAAGCTTTGTTT. This encodes CASSIRPVGTEALF. Based on the CDR3 plus reference TRBV3-1 and TRBJ1-1, the full variable domain is DTAVSQTPKYLVTQMGNDKSIKCEQNLGHDTMYWYKQDSKKFLKIMFSYNNKELIINETVPNRFSPKSPDKAHLNLHINSLELGDSAVYFCASSIRPVGTEALFGQGTRLTVV.

V usage is TRBV20-1 and J usage is TRBJ2-3; D is unclear. The germline V gene has CDR1 DFQATT and CDR2 SNEGSKA (reference sequence). V lost 6 bases to trimming and J lost 8 bases, with 12 bases between them. The CDR3 has 11 residues. In DNA, the CDR3 is TGCAGTGCCTCACGACGGAGTACGCAGTATTTT. Translating gives CSASRRSTQYF.

This clonotype was seen more than once but under ten times. This sequence may be a read error, since a much larger clone differs from it by one base. The chain has TRBV7-8 and TRBJ2-5; D might be TRBD1 (5 bases). The length of the CDR3 is 14 residues. Per germline, CDR1 SGHVS and CDR2 FQNEAQ. V lost 1 base to trimming and J lost 2 bases, with 8 bases between them. DNA of the CDR3: TGTGCCAGCAGCTTAGGACAGTGGCAAGAGACCCAGTACTTC. This codes for CASSLGQWQETQYF.

The genes are TRBV3-1 and TRBJ2-3; a possible D gene is TRBD1 (6 bases). The CDR3 is 14 residues long. Germline V gene data show CDR1 as LGHDT and CDR2 as YNNKEL (reference sequence). V was clipped by 2 bases and J by 5 bases, with 11 bases between them. This CDR3 reads CASSQLKGGDTQYF. DNA for the CDR3: TGTGCCAGCAGCCAATTAAAAGGGGGAGATACGCAGTATTTT.

This clonotype occurred a few times. This rearrangement joins TRBV12-3 or TRBV12-4 to TRBJ2-6, with 8 bases lining up with TRBD1. The V gene end was trimmed by 5 bases and the J gene end by 0 bases; junction bases not matched to a gene: 9. The CDR3 length is 18 residues. CDR3 in amino acids: CASSPPGQESSGANVLTF. The DNA of the CDR3 is TGTGCCAGCAGTCCCCCGGGACAGGAGAGCTCTGGGGCCAACGTCCTGACTTTC.

This clonotype appeared a few times. The chain uses TRBV25-1 and TRBJ2-5, with 7 nucleotides matching TRBD1. The germline V gene has CDR1 MGHDK and CDR2 SYGVNS. The CDR3 has 13 amino acids. J lost 11 bases, V lost 3 bases, and 9 bases had no gene match. The CDR3 region has the DNA TGTGCCAGCAGTGACTTACAGGGGTCGGAGCAGTACTTC. Residues: CASSDLQGSEQYF.

This sequence joins TRBV11-1 and TRBJ2-1, with 7 bases lining up with TRBD2. Trimming took 5 bases from V and 8 from J; bases not matched to a gene: 15. CDR3 length: 16 amino acids. CDR1 and CDR2 (germline): SGHAT, FQDESV (reference sequence). The CDR3 spells CASSRTGGGRSYEQFF. The CDR3, as DNA: TGTGCCAGCAGCCGAACCGGCGGGGGTCGAAGTTATGAGCAGTTCTTC.